The 6 T cell receptor beta chains below all came from one sample that was sequenced in a study of blood T cell repertoires in COVID-19 (dated by TCRdb to the early 2020s). The library was produced with the immunoSEQ multiplex PCR assay. The immuneACCESS repertoire file appears here via TCRdb, limited to in-frame rearrangements. These files lack a portion of the clones; in checked studies, under half of the deficit traces to unresolved V genes, and the cause of the others is not known. For this sample there are 290,000 or so clones; roughly 86% appear just once. The ten largest clones add up to around 1.4% of the sample. The sequencing sample was made of peripheral blood. The receptors originated from a man between 65 and 85 years old with acute or convalescent COVID-19.

This clone has a count of ten or more. The junction and the germline gene differ at one end; a read error may be behind it. The gene calls are TRBV6-1 and TRBJ2-7; 11 bases line up with TRBD1. The CDR3 covers 15 residues. Germline CDR1 reads MNHNS; CDR2 reads SASEGT. CDR3 loop: CASSEGTGGAYEQYF. The CDR3 region has the DNA TGTGCCAGCAGCGAAGGGACAGGGGGAGCCTACGAGCAGTACTTC.

The sample holds one count of this clone. The rearrangement uses TRBV29-1 and TRBJ2-1, with TRBD1 matching over 11 bases. Germline V lookup: CDR1 SQVTM, CDR2 ANQGSEA. The CDR3 extends over 12 amino acids. In DNA form, the CDR3 reads TGCGGGGGGACAGGGGGCTACAATGAGCAGTTCTTC. Protein sequence: CGGTGGYNEQFF.

The chain links TRBV4-1 to TRBJ2-3, with 12 bases identical to TRBD1. The CDR3 totals 17 residues. Germline lookup yields CDR1 MGHRA and CDR2 YSYEKL. V shed 3 bases, J shed 5 bases, and the junction held 9 bases outside the gene matches. CDR3 residues: CASSHLPGQGAGDTQYF. The CDR3 bases are TGCGCCAGCAGCCATCTACCGGGACAGGGGGCGGGAGATACGCAGTATTTT.

The chain uses TRBV12-3 or TRBV12-4 and TRBJ1-5, with D perhaps matching TRBD1 (6 bases). The CDR3 covers 13 residues. Trimming shortened V by 8 bases and J by 9 bases, and 17 bases separated the two germline ends. In DNA, the CDR3 is TGTGCCAGCCAGGCGGTACAGGGCTTGCCCCAGCATTTT. Amino acids: CASQAVQGLPQHF.

The rearrangement joins TRBV3-1 (or the pseudogene TRBV3-2) to TRBJ2-1; 11 nucleotides agree with TRBD2. Germline V gene sequence: CDR1 LGHDT, CDR2 YNNKEL (reference sequence). V lost 5 bases and J lost 3; bases outside the gene matches: 3. The CDR3 runs to 15 residues. CDR3 DNA sequence: TGTGCCAGCAGCACGACTAGCGGGATCTACAATGAGCAGTTCTTC. Protein product: CASSTTSGIYNEQFF.

The CDR3 loop reads CASSFRTGQNYEQYF. CDR3 nucleotide sequence: TGTGCCAGCAGTTTCCGGACAGGGCAGAACTACGAGCAGTACTTC. The chain couples TRBV27 to TRBJ2-7; 8 positions agree with TRBD1. Germline loops: CDR1 MNHEY, CDR2 SMNVEV (reference sequence). V trimming: 3 bases; J trimming: 3 bases; junction bases outside the gene matches: 7. The CDR3 contains 15 residues.